This TCR beta chain stems from a study of CD8+ T cells in alopecia areata. As part of sample collection, lesional scalp punch biopsies and peripheral blood were taken from alopecia areata patients. With 1 base clipped from V and 3 bases from J, the junction kept 7 bases outside the gene matches. Per germline, CDR1 SQVTM and CDR2 ANQGSEA. This CDR3 region has 15 residues. It was cDNA, reverse transcribed from extracted RNA, that served as the sequencing template. Sequencing was performed with immunoSEQ multiplex PCR; in TCRdb, only in-frame clones are kept and a portion is missing. The data contain some 110,000 clones, more than 30% of them singletons.

The chain joins TRBV29-1 to TRBJ2-3; 7 bases fit TRBD1. The sample comprised CD4+ T cells sorted from blood. The sequence was collected from a human donor with alopecia areata. The CDR3 sequence is CSVEAVAGGTDTQYF. CDR3 DNA: TGCAGCGTTGAAGCGGTGGCAGGGGGTACAGATACGCAGTATTTT.